Listed below are T cell receptor beta chains from one sample, sequenced in a study of follicular helper T cells after annual influenza vaccination. Sequenced by immunoSEQ multiplex PCR; TCRdb stores in-frame clones only, minus some. The sample contains thousands of clones, roughly 82% of which appear only once. The sample consisted of CXCR5+ CD38- circulating T follicular helper cells from blood, taken on the day of influenza vaccination. These receptors all come from an adult who received the influenza vaccine. The CDR3 runs from the conserved cysteine through the conserved F or W. The order of the fields is clone size, V gene, J gene, D gene, CDR3 protein, CDR3 DNA. A D gene is named only where the DNA matches it firmly. Clone size, where shown, is once, few, many, or a class for clones that have expanded.

>once|TRBV18|TRBJ1-1|TRBD1
CASSLDRLNTEAFF
TGTGCCAGCTCACTGGACAGGCTGAACACTGAAGCTTTCTTT
>NA|TRBV6-1|TRBJ1-1|NA
CATSPQGEVNTEAFF
TGTGCCACCTCGCCTCAGGGAGAGGTGAACACTGAAGCTTTCTTT
>once|TRBV7-2|TRBJ2-1|TRBD2
CASSLFVTSVNNEQFF
TGTGCCAGCAGCTTATTTGTGACTAGCGTTAACAATGAGCAGTTCTTC
>few|TRBV7-9|TRBJ1-2|NA
CASSLASVGVRGYTF
TGTGCCAGCAGCTTAGCTTCGGTTGGGGTGCGGGGCTACACCTTC
>once|TRBV5-8|TRBJ2-1|NA
CASSLDANEQFF
TGTGCCAGCAGCTTGGACGCCAATGAGCAGTTCTTC
>few|TRBV28|TRBJ1-2|NA
CASSNLQAYYGYTF
TGTGCCAGCAGCAATTTACAGGCTTACTATGGCTACACCTTC
>once|TRBV7-2|TRBJ2-3|NA
CASGNSITDTQYF
TGTGCCAGCGGAAATAGTATCACAGATACGCAGTATTTT
>NA|TRBV7-6|TRBJ1-4|NA
CASSLREREKLFF
TGTGCCAGCAGCCTCCGGGAGAGAGAAAAACTGTTTTTT
>NA|TRBV5-4|TRBJ1-1|NA
CASSRDESNTEAFF
TGTGCCAGCAGCCGGGACGAGTCGAACACTGAAGCTTTCTTT
>NA|TRBV29-1|TRBJ2-1|NA
CSALTGLYNEQFF
TGCAGCGCACTGACAGGCCTTTACAATGAGCAGTTCTTC
>NA|TRBV5-4|TRBJ2-1|TRBD2
CASSSGLAQSSYNEQFF
TGTGCCAGCAGCTCGGGACTAGCCCAGAGCTCCTACAATGAGCAGTTCTTC
>NA|TRBV27|TRBJ1-2|TRBD1
CASRSAGQGGNYGYTF
TGTGCCAGCAGATCCGCCGGACAGGGGGGGAACTATGGCTACACCTTC
>few|TRBV5-6|TRBJ2-7|TRBD2
CASSGTSGDEQYF
TGTGCCAGCAGCGGGACTAGCGGAGACGAGCAGTACTTC
>NA|TRBV5-8|TRBJ1-5|NA
CASTSHGQGQPQHF
TGTGCCAGCACCTCTCACGGCCAGGGGCAGCCCCAGCATTTT
>NA|TRBV19|TRBJ1-2|TRBD1
CASSIRGSAGYTF
TGTGCCAGTAGTATCAGGGGGAGTGCTGGCTACACCTTC
>NA|TRBV5-5|TRBJ1-2|TRBD1
CASSPGSQDRGRYGYTF
TGTGCCAGCAGCCCCGGTTCCCAGGACAGGGGGCGATATGGCTACACCTTC
>NA|TRBV21-1|TRBJ1-2|NA
CASSRTGDGYTF
TGTGCCAGCAGCAGGACCGGGGATGGCTACACCTTC
>NA|TRBV19|TRBJ2-3|NA
CASSSMSDYTSTDTQYF
TGTGCCAGTAGTTCCATGTCAGACTATACTAGCACAGATACGCAGTATTTT
>NA|TRBV19|TRBJ2-3|TRBD2
CASRPPLAGGTDTQYF
TGTGCCAGTAGGCCCCCACTAGCGGGGGGCACAGATACGCAGTATTTT
>NA|TRBV14|TRBJ2-3|NA
CASSPLWGPSTDTQYF
TGTGCCAGCAGCCCTCTATGGGGGCCGAGCACAGATACGCAGTATTTT
>few|TRBV6-1|TRBJ1-6|NA
CASLRGYNSPLHF
TGTGCCAGCCTCAGGGGATACAATTCACCCCTCCACTTT
>NA|TRBV27|TRBJ2-5|NA
CASSGFLRETQYF
TGTGCCAGCAGTGGCTTCCTTCGGGAGACCCAGTACTTC
>NA|TRBV6-5|TRBJ1-4|NA
CASSYQRQATNEKLFF
TGTGCCAGCAGTTACCAAAGACAGGCAACTAATGAAAAACTGTTTTTT
>NA|TRBV15|TRBJ2-5|NA
CATSRTPQQETQYF
TGTGCCACCAGCAGAACACCTCAACAAGAGACCCAGTACTTC
>NA|TRBV5-1|TRBJ2-2|TRBD1
CASSLQGAGELFF
TGCGCCAGCAGCTTACAGGGGGCCGGGGAGCTGTTTTTT
>once|TRBV28|TRBJ1-6|TRBD1
CASRPQGSSYNSPLHF
TGTGCCAGCAGACCACAGGGGAGCTCCTATAATTCACCCCTCCACTTT
>NA|TRBV6-1|TRBJ2-7|NA
CASKGVYEQYF
TGTGCCAGCAAAGGGGTCTACGAGCAGTACTTC
>NA|TRBV10-2|TRBJ2-3|NA
CASSTTDTQYF
TGCGCCAGCAGCACCACAGATACGCAGTATTTT
>NA|TRBV5-6|TRBJ2-2|NA
CASSPEGGRGGELFF
TGTGCCAGCAGCCCGGAGGGCGGGCGGGGAGGGGAGCTGTTTTTT
>NA|TRBV27|TRBJ1-2|NA
CASSLRSSGYTF
TGTGCCAGCAGTTTAAGGTCGTCGGGCTACACCTTC
>NA|TRBV30|TRBJ1-5|NA
CAWSVLGGTKGNQPQHF
TGTGCCTGGAGTGTACTCGGCGGAACGAAAGGCAATCAGCCCCAGCATTTT
>NA|TRBV7-2|TRBJ2-7|TRBD2
CASSLEFGGAPYEQYF
TGTGCCAGCAGCTTAGAATTCGGGGGGGCCCCCTACGAGCAGTACTTC
>NA|TRBV5-1|TRBJ2-1|TRBD1
CASSLPGQGGGEQFF
TGCGCCAGCAGCTTACCGGGACAGGGAGGTGGTGAGCAGTTCTTC
>NA|TRBV6-5|TRBJ1-2|TRBD1
CASSYSGQAAWGYTF
TGTGCCAGCAGTTACTCAGGACAGGCCGCTTGGGGCTACACCTTC
>NA|TRBV7-9|TRBJ1-2|NA
CASSLGEHGYTF
TGTGCCAGCAGCTTGGGGGAGCATGGCTACACCTTC
>NA|TRBV6-6|TRBJ1-4|NA
CASLSPSNEKLFF
TGTGCCAGCCTCAGTCCATCTAATGAAAAACTGTTTTTT
>few|TRBV4-2|TRBJ1-1|NA
CASSQPPDSLNTEAFF
TGTGCCAGCAGCCAACCACCGGACAGCTTGAACACTGAAGCTTTCTTT
>NA|TRBV18|TRBJ1-6|TRBD1
CASSPGQENSPLHF
TGTGCCAGCTCACCGGGACAGGAAAATTCACCCCTCCACTTT
>NA|TRBV19|TRBJ1-2|TRBD1
CATRQGGNYGYTF
TGTGCCACCCGACAGGGGGGTAACTATGGCTACACCTTC
>NA|TRBV6-4|TRBJ1-6|NA
CASSETVSDSPLHF
TGTGCCAGCAGTGAAACAGTCTCCGATTCACCCCTCCACTTT
>few|TRBV14|TRBJ2-7|TRBD1
CASSRSRGYEQYF
TGTGCCAGCAGCCGATCCAGGGGGTACGAGCAGTACTTC
>NA|TRBV18|TRBJ2-1|NA
CASSPQVLRSSYNEQFF
TGTGCCAGCTCACCACAAGTTCTCAGGAGCTCCTACAATGAGCAGTTCTTC
>NA|TRBV11-2|TRBJ2-7|NA
CASSSGISGRDYEQYF
TGTGCCAGCAGCTCAGGAATCTCGGGACGGGACTACGAGCAGTACTTC
>once|TRBV10-3|TRBJ2-2|NA
CAISDPGDLNTGELFF
TGTGCCATCAGTGACCCCGGGGACTTGAACACCGGGGAGCTGTTTTTT
>once|TRBV10-3|TRBJ2-3|TRBD2
CAISESTSGADTQYF
TGTGCCATCAGTGAGTCGACTAGCGGGGCAGATACGCAGTATTTT
>once|TRBV5-1|TRBJ2-7|TRBD1
CASRQGTGGYEQYF
TGCGCCAGCAGACAAGGGACAGGGGGCTACGAGCAGTACTTC
>once|TRBV19|TRBJ1-5|TRBD1
CASSMGRGSNQPQHF
TGTGCCAGTAGTATGGGCAGGGGGTCCAATCAGCCCCAGCATTTT
>NA|TRBV30|TRBJ1-2|NA
CAWRRGANYGYTF
TGTGCCTGGAGGAGGGGGGCTAACTATGGCTACACCTTC
>NA|TRBV5-6|TRBJ2-5|TRBD2
CASSQTSGSQETQYF
TGTGCCAGCAGCCAAACTAGCGGGTCCCAAGAGACCCAGTACTTC
>NA|TRBV7-8|TRBJ1-3|NA
CASSLVSRGGGNTIYF
TGTGCCAGCAGCTTAGTTTCCAGGGGAGGAGGAAACACCATATATTTT
>NA|TRBV5-1|TRBJ2-5|NA
CASSSRTGTVWETQYF
TGCGCCAGCAGCTCCCGGACTGGGACCGTATGGGAGACCCAGTACTTC
>NA|TRBV7-9|TRBJ2-5|NA
CASSYGQKVETQYF
TGTGCCAGCAGCTATGGGCAAAAGGTGGAGACCCAGTACTTC
>NA|TRBV7-2|TRBJ2-1|NA
CASSWARDNNEQFF
TGTGCCAGCAGCTGGGCCCGGGATAACAATGAGCAGTTCTTC
>NA|TRBV5-6|TRBJ2-3|NA
CASSPTRGFSTDTQYF
TGTGCCAGCAGCCCCACAAGGGGCTTCAGCACAGATACGCAGTATTTT